This T cell receptor beta chain came from a study of Graves' ophthalmopathy and Graves' hyperthyroidism. Study results and caveats: A 13-signature model separated ophthalmopathy from stable hyperthyroidism, reaching roughly 85% sensitivity and almost 82% specificity cross-validated. The model achieved over 60% sensitivity and under 75% specificity for ophthalmopathy progression. The blood repertoire also included most expanded thyroid clonotypes above 0.001 frequency.

This clonotype turned up a few times. Its antigen is still unknown. TCR beta CDR3 amplification used RNA transcripts. First-round RT-PCR employed HTBI primers, with a second-round multiplex PCR after it. TCRdb passed the multiplex PCR reads through MiXCR, listing each CDR3 protein once. The table shows hundreds of thousands of distinct CDR3 sequences, with around 40% occurring only once. Looked up from germline, CDR1 is WNHNN and CDR2 is SYGVQD (reference sequence). The V segment lost 3 bases and the J segment 3 bases; nucleotides outside the gene matches: 14. The CDR3 consists of 19 residues. Sequenced material: peripheral blood. The J gene is TRBJ2-7, the V gene TRBV10-1; 13 positions agree with TRBD2. The TCR was taken from an adult man with Graves' ophthalmopathy. The CDR3 loop is CASSDTLAGGPVILYEQYF. CDR3 sequence (DNA): TGCGCCAGCAGTGATACACTAGCGGGAGGGCCCGTGATTCTCTACGAGCAGTACTTC.